These 26 T cell receptor beta chains were all obtained from the same sample, sequenced in a study of regulatory T cells in long-lasting Graves disease. Libraries of TCR beta came from iRepertoire HTBI primers plus Arm-PCR of CDR3 regions. From the multiplex PCR reads, TCRdb called clonotypes with MiXCR, one entry per CDR3 protein. The table lists approximately 560,000 distinct CDR3 sequences, roughly 15% of them singletons. Time point meaning: newly diagnosed GD, antithyroid drugs for less than 3 months. Researchers made the TCR library from RNA that was extracted from PBMCs. This sample was shared with a second study, whose subject was T cells in Graves' hyperthyroidism and ophthalmopathy.

Sequencing used peripheral blood mononuclear cells (PBMCs), obtained at new diagnosis, from a patient treated with antithyroid drugs. These receptors all come from a man aged 18 to 30 with Graves disease.

A few counts support this clonotype. The chain links TRBV27 to TRBJ2-1; 12 bases agree with TRBD1. Germline V gene lookup returns CDR1 MNHEY and CDR2 SMNVEV (reference sequence). The CDR3 runs to 15 residues. Losses at the gene ends were 3 bases for V and 9 bases for J; bases not matched to a gene: 6. CDR3 residues: CASSFRDRGRGEQFF. DNA for the CDR3: TGTGCCAGCAGTTTCAGGGACAGGGGGCGCGGTGAGCAGTTCTTC.

The sample holds many counts of this clonotype. The rearrangement uses TRBV30 and TRBJ2-3; no reliable D call. The CDR3 totals 12 residues. Looked up from germline, CDR1 is GTSNPN and CDR2 is SVGIG (reference sequence). Trimming shortened V by 0 bases and J by 6 bases, and 7 bases separated the two germline ends. CDR3 coding DNA: TGTGCCTGGAGTGTTGACCCCGATACGCAGTATTTT. This translates into CAWSVDPDTQYF.

The chain links TRBV2 to TRBJ1-2, with TRBD1 as a possible D gene (6 bases). Between the trimmed V and J ends, which lost 4 bases and 3 bases, there was a span of 15 bases. CDR1 is SNHLY and CDR2 is FYNNEI in the germline V gene. The CDR3 consists of 15 residues. The CDR3 DNA reads TGTGCCAGCAGTGGAAATTACAGGGCTGACTATGGCTACACCTTC. Translation: CASSGNYRADYGYTF.

This clonotype was recorded many times. The chain carries TRBV2 and TRBJ2-7; D ambiguous. Germline CDR1 is SNHLY and CDR2 is FYNNEI. The CDR3 has 10 residues. V was clipped by 8 bases and J by 3 bases, with 5 bases between them. The CDR3 loop is CASGDYEQYF. The CDR3 region has the DNA TGTGCCAGCGGGGACTACGAGCAGTACTTC.

This clonotype appeared a few times. The J gene is TRBJ1-2, the V gene TRBV4-1; weak D call: TRBD1 (5 bases). This CDR3 contains 16 residues. Germline V gene lookup returns CDR1 MGHRA and CDR2 YSYEKL. Trimming shortened V by 4 bases and J by 7 bases, and 22 bases separated the two germline ends. CDR3 nucleotide sequence: TGCGCCAGCAGCCGACACCTCGGGACGGATCTCGGTGGCTACACCTTC. It specifies CASSRHLGTDLGGYTF.

This clonotype was detected ten times or more. The chain employs TRBV30 and TRBJ2-3, with D perhaps matching TRBD1 (5 bases). CDR3 length: 15 amino acids. Trimming stripped 0 bases from V and 0 bases from J, with 10 bases between. Germline assignment: CDR1 GTSNPN and CDR2 SVGIG (reference sequence). CDR3 sequence: CAWSVGASSTDTQYF. The DNA of the CDR3 is TGTGCCTGGAGTGTAGGGGCTAGTAGCACAGATACGCAGTATTTT.

This clonotype was recorded many times. The V gene is TRBV15, the J gene TRBJ2-7; D remains ambiguous. V was clipped by 0 bases and J by 3 bases, with 15 bases between them. Germline CDR1 is LNHNV and CDR2 is YYDKDF (reference sequence). There are 16 residues in the CDR3. CDR3 sequence reads: CATSREGPVEFYEQYF. CDR3 in DNA: TGTGCCACCAGCAGAGAAGGACCCGTCGAGTTCTACGAGCAGTACTTC.

This clonotype was seen a handful of times. The DNA for the CDR3 is TGTGCCAGCAGCTTAGTGGCAAACTACGAGCAGTACTTC. The encoded protein is CASSLVANYEQYF. The V gene is TRBV7-9, the J gene TRBJ2-7; D gene uncertain. There are 13 residues in the CDR3. Trimming took off 1 base at V and 3 bases at J, with 7 bases between the two ends. Germline lookup yields CDR1 SEHNR and CDR2 FQNEAQ (reference sequence).

This clonotype was found a few times. The chain carries TRBV20-1 and TRBJ2-5, with 9 bases lining up with TRBD1. V lost 2 bases to trimming and J lost 4 bases; unmatched junction nucleotides: 8. Germline CDR1 and CDR2: DFQATT and SNEGSKA (reference sequence). This CDR3 is built from 15 residues. Here the CDR3 DNA reads TGCAGTGCTAGAATCTTGGGACAGGGTGGAGAGACCCAGTACTTC. Its protein is CSARILGQGGETQYF.

The sample holds a few counts of this clonotype. The genes are TRBV4-1 and TRBJ1-5; TRBD1 agrees at 7 bases. The CDR3 is made up of 14 amino acids. After removal of 3 bases from V and 7 bases from J, the junction contained 6 bases not matched to a gene. From germline, CDR1 is MGHRA and CDR2 YSYEKL. CDR3 nucleotides: TGCGCCAGCAGCCACTTGGGACAGCGGCAGCCCCAGCATTTT. Translated: CASSHLGQRQPQHF.

About this clonotype itself: Only one base separates this from a far larger clonotype, so it likely reflects a read error. The V call is TRBV11-2, the J call TRBJ2-3; the D gene is possibly TRBD2 (6 bases). The CDR3 runs to 12 residues. Germline V gives CDR1 SGHAT, CDR2 FQNNGV. The CDR3 loop reads CAGSNSGDTQYF. The DNA of the CDR3 is TGTGCCGGCAGTAATAGCGGAGATACGCAGTATTTT. The full variable domain, rest sourced from reference TRBV11-2 and TRBJ2-3, is EAGVAQSPRYKIIEKRQSVAFWCNPISGHATLYWYQQILGQGPKLLIQFQNNGVVDDSQLPKDRFSAERLKGVDSTLKIQPAKLEDSAVYLCAGSNSGDTQYFGPGTRLTVL.

The chain employs TRBV20-1 and TRBJ2-5; possibly TRBD2 for D (6 bases). Germline CDR1 is DFQATT and CDR2 is SNEGSKA (reference sequence). The CDR3 consists of 16 residues. V shed 1 base and J shed 5 bases, with 20 bases lying between them. The chain's CDR3 is CSARAQGLLVLETQYF. The CDR3 DNA sequence: TGCAGTGCTAGAGCGCAGGGACTCCTTGTTTTGGAGACCCAGTACTTC.

This clonotype was picked up many times. V gene TRBV11-2 combines with J gene TRBJ1-1; unclear D gene. V was shortened by 4 bases and J by 4 bases, with 4 bases between the two germline ends. Germline CDR1 and CDR2: SGHAT and FQNNGV. The CDR3 is 11 residues long. The CDR3 is CASSSLTEAFF. CDR3 nucleotide sequence: TGTGCCAGCAGCTCCCTCACTGAAGCTTTCTTT. Full variable domain (outside the CDR3, taken from reference TRBV11-2 and TRBJ1-1): EAGVAQSPRYKIIEKRQSVAFWCNPISGHATLYWYQQILGQGPKLLIQFQNNGVVDDSQLPKDRFSAERLKGVDSTLKIQPAKLEDSAVYLCASSSLTEAFFGQGTRLTVV.

This clonotype was observed a handful of times. A much larger clone differs from this one at a single base, so this may be a read error. The chain employs TRBV12-3 or TRBV12-4 and TRBJ2-3; D is unresolved. The closer fit of TRBJ1-5 to the DNA end suggests the J call may be wrong. The CDR3 has 13 residues. CDR3 bases: TGTGCCAGCAGTTCGGGATACACAGATACGCAGCATTTT. Protein sequence: CASSSGYTDTQHF.

In this sample, this clonotype turned up a few times. CDR3 sequence: CSVAGEDTF. The CDR3 region has the DNA TGCAGCGTTGCAGGGGAGGACACCTTC. This chain links TRBV29-1 with TRBJ1-2; TRBD1 might be the D (6 bases). Trimming pared 4 bases from V and 12 bases from J, leaving 9 bases between. This CDR3 has 9 residues. The V gene's germline CDR1 is SQVTM and CDR2 ANQGSEA.

At least ten counts were recorded for this clonotype. V usage is TRBV30 and J usage is TRBJ2-7; D is undetermined. This CDR3 is 14 amino acids long. The V gene lost 0 bases and the J gene lost 0 bases, with 9 bases spanning the gap. Germline V lookup: CDR1 GTSNPN, CDR2 SVGIG (reference sequence). Here the CDR3 DNA reads TGTGCCTGGAGTGTCACTGAAATCTCCTACGAGCAGTACTTC. It yields the protein CAWSVTEISYEQYF.

The CDR3 sequence is CASSEPLAGTPLHF. DNA of the CDR3: TGCGCCAGCAGTGAGCCCCTAGCGGGAACACCCCTCCACTTT. V is TRBV10-2 and J is TRBJ1-6; no clear D gene. Germline CDR1 WSHSY, CDR2 SAAADI. This CDR3 contains 14 residues. The V end was cut by 2 bases, the J end by 11 bases, with 13 bases between.

With regard to this clonotype: A much larger clone sits a single nucleotide away, making a read error possible. A read error is likely, as this CDR3 ends without the conserved phenylalanine or tryptophan. This chain links TRBV12-3 or TRBV12-4 with TRBJ1-1, with D possibly TRBD1 on 5 matching bases. V was clipped by 2 bases and J by 5 bases, with 15 bases between them. The CDR3 has 15 amino acids. CDR3 sequence: CASSLLFREETEAFS. DNA for the CDR3: TGTGCCAGCAGTTTATTGTTCAGGGAAGAAACTGAAGCTTTCTCT.

Note on this clonotype: A much larger clone lies one base from this, so it may be a read error. The chain couples TRBV30 to TRBJ2-1; a weak D match, TRBD1 (6 bases). The CDR3 is made up of 13 amino acids. Germline V gene data show CDR1 as GTSNPN and CDR2 as SVGIG (reference sequence). V was clipped by 2 bases and J by 10 bases, with 15 bases between them. CDR3 bases: TGTGCCTGGAGTTTGTCTGGGGGCTACGAGCAGTTCTTC. It yields the protein CAWSLSGGYEQFF.

The rearrangement uses TRBV12-3 or TRBV12-4 and TRBJ2-3, with D tentatively TRBD1 (6 bases). Trimming left V 6 bases short and J 0 bases short, with 10 bases between. The length of the CDR3 is 14 residues. The CDR3 spells CASRHGQSTDTQYF. Here the CDR3 DNA reads TGTGCCAGCAGGCATGGACAGAGCACAGATACGCAGTATTTT.

The table lists this clonotype with many counts. The V call is TRBV20-1, the J call TRBJ2-3; the D is unclear. CDR3 length: 14 amino acids. Deletions cut 3 bases from V and 5 bases from J, with 15 bases between. Germline-derived CDR1 and CDR2 are DFQATT and SNEGSKA (reference sequence). CDR3 DNA: TGCAGTGCTAGTAGAAATCGGAGAGGAGATACGCAGTATTTT. This codes for CSASRNRRGDTQYF.

This clonotype has only a few counts. This rearrangement joins TRBV6-1 to TRBJ2-3; D gene uncertain. V shed 11 bases and J shed 1 base, with 10 bases lying between them. CDR3 length: 12 amino acids. Germline CDR1 is MNHNS and CDR2 is SASEGT. The CDR3 DNA follows: TGTGCCTCTGACCCGGGCACAGATACGCAGTATTTT. It specifies CASDPGTDTQYF.

The sample holds many counts of this clonotype. The rearrangement joins TRBV30 to TRBJ2-1; D is possibly TRBD2 (5 bases). The CDR3 runs 14 residues. Deletions cut 8 bases from V and 0 bases from J, with 14 bases between. Per the germline V gene, CDR1 is GTSNPN and CDR2 is SVGIG (reference sequence). CDR3 sequence: CARGRGYSYNEQFF. In DNA form, the CDR3 reads TGTGCCCGTGGGAGAGGATACTCCTACAATGAGCAGTTCTTC.

On this clonotype: An end of the junction differs from the germline gene, which may be a read error. The V call is TRBV18, the J call TRBJ2-1, with TRBD2 matching over 10 bases. The CDR3 sequence is 15 residues long. Germline CDR1 is KGHSH and CDR2 is LQKENI. CDR3 residues: CASSPGLADYNEQSF. DNA for the CDR3: TGTGCCAGCTCACCTGGACTAGCGGACTACAATGAGCAGTCCTTC.

J is TRBJ2-2 and V is TRBV11-3; no clear D gene. Trimming left V 0 bases short and J 8 bases short, with 10 bases between. The germline gives CDR1 SGHNT, CDR2 YENEEA. This CDR3 region has 14 residues. CDR3 protein: CASSLDGRRGELFF. Here the CDR3 DNA reads TGTGCCAGCAGCTTAGACGGGCGGAGAGGGGAGCTGTTTTTT.

This chain connects TRBV4-1 to TRBJ1-1; 9 nucleotides align to TRBD1. V trimming: 3 bases; J trimming: 1 base; junction bases outside the gene matches: 6. This CDR3 is 16 amino acids long. CDR1 MGHRA and CDR2 YSYEKL come from the germline V gene. The DNA for the CDR3 is TGCGCCAGCAGCCACCCCCTGGGACAGGGGAACACTGAAGCTTTCTTT. Its translation: CASSHPLGQGNTEAFF.